These T cell receptor beta chains were read from a single sample in a study of monozygotic twins with inflammatory bowel disease. TCRdb re-called the 5' RACE reads and gives one entry per CDR3 protein, without DNA. The listing records under 200,000 distinct CDR3 sequences. Sequenced sample: blood. The receptor set was obtained from a human donor with ulcerative colitis or Crohn's disease, or a healthy co-twin of an affected twin (not recorded which). Both conserved end residues are part of each CDR3.

len: 17; j_gene: TRBJ2-1; v_gene: TRBV6-2/TRBV6-3; CDR3aa: CASRDPKTGGDDNEQFF
len: 11; j_gene: TRBJ2-3; v_gene: TRBV5-1; CDR3aa: CASTFGDTQYF
len: 15; j_gene: TRBJ2-3; v_gene: TRBV9; CDR3aa: CASSVGEGGTDTQYF
len: 12; j_gene: TRBJ1-1; v_gene: TRBV28; CDR3aa: CASRRGETEAFF
len: 15; j_gene: TRBJ2-7; v_gene: TRBV20-1; CDR3aa: CSARDMRDFTYEQYF
len: 16; j_gene: TRBJ2-1; v_gene: TRBV9; CDR3aa: CASSVGTGGSYNEQFF
len: 15; j_gene: TRBJ1-6; v_gene: TRBV18; CDR3aa: CASSPNDGPNSRLHF
len: 12; j_gene: TRBJ2-5; v_gene: TRBV20-1; CDR3aa: CSAVRSAETQYF
len: 15; j_gene: TRBJ2-2; v_gene: TRBV10-3; CDR3aa: CAISGQGGVTGELFF
len: 15; j_gene: TRBJ2-7; v_gene: TRBV10-3; CDR3aa: CAISEWQGSSYEQYF
len: 15; j_gene: TRBJ2-1; v_gene: TRBV20-1; CDR3aa: CSASRDDASYNEQFF
len: 15; j_gene: TRBJ2-5; v_gene: TRBV5-4; CDR3aa: CASSTRDRELETQYF
len: 15; j_gene: TRBJ1-2; v_gene: TRBV10-3; CDR3aa: CAIRPRQTTNYGYTF
len: 13; j_gene: TRBJ2-2; v_gene: TRBV30; CDR3aa: CAQREFYTGELFF
len: 16; j_gene: TRBJ1-1; v_gene: TRBV6-1; CDR3aa: CASSEGYGGFRTEAFF
len: 15; j_gene: TRBJ2-1; v_gene: TRBV4-1; CDR3aa: CASSQVRAPGDEQFF
len: 12; j_gene: TRBJ2-3; v_gene: TRBV12-3/TRBV12-4; CDR3aa: CASRDSGYTQYF
len: 14; j_gene: TRBJ2-1; v_gene: TRBV11-1; CDR3aa: CASSLVGGFNEQFF
len: 14; j_gene: TRBJ1-4; v_gene: TRBV27; CDR3aa: CASSNWGEGEKLFF
len: 13; j_gene: TRBJ2-1; v_gene: TRBV12-3/TRBV12-4; CDR3aa: CASRVQGRNEQFF
len: 12; j_gene: TRBJ2-5; v_gene: TRBV9; CDR3aa: CASSVPGETQYF
len: 15; j_gene: TRBJ1-2; v_gene: TRBV24-1; CDR3aa: CATSDLPSGSYGYTF
len: 16; j_gene: TRBJ2-3; v_gene: TRBV7-2; CDR3aa: CASSYSNLMITNTQYF
len: 12; j_gene: TRBJ1-1; v_gene: TRBV11-3; CDR3aa: CASSEGGTEAFF
len: 11; j_gene: TRBJ2-4; v_gene: TRBV5-1; CDR3aa: CASAGGNIQYF
len: 13; j_gene: TRBJ1-2; v_gene: TRBV20-1; CDR3aa: CSAQVDLNYGYTF
len: 16; j_gene: TRBJ1-5; v_gene: TRBV30; CDR3aa: CAWSSYWGTGDQPQHF
len: 13; j_gene: TRBJ1-1; v_gene: TRBV29-1; CDR3aa: CSVAVSMNTEAFF
len: 18; j_gene: TRBJ1-2; v_gene: TRBV10-2; CDR3aa: CASSEAGVSPHSTYGYTF